This T cell receptor (beta chain) was captured by sequencing in a study of shared clonotypes between healthy human individuals. The length of the CDR3 is 12 residues. V dropped 5 bases and J dropped 7 bases, with 11 bases sitting between them. Germline V lookup: CDR1 PRHDT, CDR2 FYEKMQ (reference sequence). Naive CD8 cells comprised CD45RO-negative, CCR7-positively selected cells, excluding terminally differentiated effector memory CD45RA+ cells. Every donor, a Caucasian adult, lived in Nashville, Tennessee. Template for every sorted-subset replicate PCR totaled approximately 0.2 ug DNA, around 33,000 T cell genomes. Method: immunoSEQ multiplex PCR; TCRdb's copy keeps in-frame clones and lacks some. The repertoire holds about 680,000 clones, with approximately 90% as singletons.

The material sequenced was naive CD8+ T cells sorted from blood. V gene TRBV13 combines with J gene TRBJ1-1, with no clear D. This TCR came from a man aged 30-40 years in good health. CDR3 in amino acids: CASSPGPGEAFF. CDR3 nucleotides: TGTGCCAGCAGCCCAGGCCCAGGTGAAGCTTTCTTT.